The text below deals with one TCR beta chain. Its antigen is unidentified. TCRdb re-called the 5' RACE reads with MiXCR, one entry per CDR3 protein. The repertoire holds 750,000 to 850,000 distinct CDR3 sequences, with approximately 12% as singletons. These data originate in a study of CD8 T cells in ankylosing spondylitis. Whole-study findings and limits: Among TCR beta sequences, a motif of eight or nine highly homologous variants appeared characteristic of ankylosing spondylitis blood. Disease-associated clones were CD8+ and fairly uncommon in peripheral blood. Disease-associated clones were reportedly significantly overrepresented in matched ankylosing spondylitis synovial fluid.

The CDR3 is 15 residues long. Trimming took 5 bases from V and 3 from J; bases not matched to a gene: 4. Germline V lookup: CDR1 DFQATT, CDR2 SNEGSKA (reference sequence). The J gene is TRBJ2-1, the V gene TRBV20-1, with TRBD2 matching over 13 bases. Sample: blood, either unsorted or a sorted T cell fraction (not recorded which). This receptor was taken from a male donor with ankylosing spondylitis. In DNA form, the CDR3 reads TGCAGTGCTTGGACTAGCGGGGGCTTCTACAATGAGCAGTTCTTC. It is translated as CSAWTSGGFYNEQFF.